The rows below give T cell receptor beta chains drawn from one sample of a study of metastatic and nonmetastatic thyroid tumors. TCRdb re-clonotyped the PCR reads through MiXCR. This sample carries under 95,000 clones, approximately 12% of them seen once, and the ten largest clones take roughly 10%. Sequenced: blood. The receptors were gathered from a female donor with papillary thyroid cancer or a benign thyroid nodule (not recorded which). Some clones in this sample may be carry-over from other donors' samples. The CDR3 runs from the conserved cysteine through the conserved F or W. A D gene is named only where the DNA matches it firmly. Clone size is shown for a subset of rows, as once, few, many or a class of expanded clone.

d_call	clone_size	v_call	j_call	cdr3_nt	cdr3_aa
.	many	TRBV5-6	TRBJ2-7	TGTGCCAGCAGCTTCCTGAGCAGCTCGGAGCAGTACTTC	CASSFLSSSEQYF
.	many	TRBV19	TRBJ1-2	TGTGCCAGTAGTATAGGCATTAATAACTATGGCTACACCTTC	CASSIGINNYGYTF
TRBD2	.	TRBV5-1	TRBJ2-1	TGCGCCAGCAGCTTGGAGGGACTAGCGGGCCACAATGAGCAGTTCTTC	CASSLEGLAGHNEQFF
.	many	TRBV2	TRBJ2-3	TGTGCCAGCAGTTCGGGGACAGATACGCAGTATTTT	CASSSGTDTQYF
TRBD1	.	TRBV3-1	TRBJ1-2	TGTGCCAGCAGCCAAGTCGGACAGGGGGCTGTCGGCTACACCTTC	CASSQVGQGAVGYTF
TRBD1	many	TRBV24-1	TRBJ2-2	TGTGCCACCAGGGGGACAGGGGACGGGGAGCTGTTTTTT	CATRGTGDGELFF
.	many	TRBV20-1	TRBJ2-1	TGCAGTGCTAGAGATCTTCGGGAGCTAGGATACAATGAGCAGTTCTTC	CSARDLRELGYNEQFF
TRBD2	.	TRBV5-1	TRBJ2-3	TGCGCCAGCAGCCCTAGCGGGCCAGGAAGGGGCACAGATACGCAGTATTTT	CASSPSGPGRGTDTQYF
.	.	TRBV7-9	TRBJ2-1	TGTGCCAGCAGCGGTACCCCGACCTCGCACAATGAGCAGTTCTTC	CASSGTPTSHNEQFF
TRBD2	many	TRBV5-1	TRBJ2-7	TGCGCCAGCAGCTTGGGGGAGGGAGGGCCCTACGAGCAGTACTTC	CASSLGEGGPYEQYF
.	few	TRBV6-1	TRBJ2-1	TGTGCTGGGGGAACGGCGGTCCAATACAATGAGCAGTTCTTC	CAGGTAVQYNEQFF
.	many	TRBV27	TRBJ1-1	TGTGCCAGCAGTCCGGGACCGACCACTGAAGCTTTCTTT	CASSPGPTTEAFF
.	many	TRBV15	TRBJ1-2	TGTGCCACCACCCTCCCGCCCCCCCTCAGGACCCATGGCTACACCTTC	CATTLPPPLRTHGYTF
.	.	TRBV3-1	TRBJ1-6	TGTGCCAGCAGCCATGGTCTGGGGGTGATTGTGTCACGCCTCAACTTT	CASSHGLGVIVSRLNF
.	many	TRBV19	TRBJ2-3	TGTGCCAGTAGTATAGCTCAAGATACGCAGTATTTT	CASSIAQDTQYF
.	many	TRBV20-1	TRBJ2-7	TGCAGTGCGGACGGGACCGATTCCTACGAGCAGTACTTC	CSADGTDSYEQYF
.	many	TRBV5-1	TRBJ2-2	TGCGCCAGCAGCTTGGCGGGACTGGAGAACACCGGGGAGCTGTTTTTT	CASSLAGLENTGELFF
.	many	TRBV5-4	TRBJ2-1	TGTGCCAGCAGCACTAGTTCTGGGTCCTACAATGAGCAGTTCTTC	CASSTSSGSYNEQFF
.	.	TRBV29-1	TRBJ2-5	TGCAGCGTTGAAGAATCGGGAGTCGGGGAGACCCAGTACTTC	CSVEESGVGETQYF
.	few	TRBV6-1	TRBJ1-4	TGTGCCAGCAGTGAAAAGGGGGTGAGTGAAAAACTGTTTTTT	CASSEKGVSEKLFF